The clone carrying this TCR beta chain appeared many times. Germline V CDR1 and CDR2: DFQATT, SNEGSKA (reference sequence). Trimming shortened V by 4 bases and J by 3 bases, and 10 bases separated the two germline ends. The CDR3 is 12 amino acids. The data belong to a study of CD8 T cells in ankylosing spondylitis. MiXCR, run by TCRdb on the 5' RACE reads, gives a single entry per CDR3 protein. The repertoire holds 270,000 or so distinct CDR3 sequences, with over 15% as singletons. Sequenced sample: blood, either unsorted or a sorted T cell fraction (not recorded which). The clonotype was recovered from a male donor with ankylosing spondylitis or in good health (not recorded which). The chain joins TRBV20-1 to TRBJ2-7; no firm D call. CDR3 protein: CSATSTDYEQYF. The CDR3 coding sequence is TGCAGTGCTACCTCGACGGACTACGAGCAGTACTTC.